This TCR beta chain was recovered during a study of T cell repertoires in cytomegalovirus infection. Study-level information: Recently identified HLA-C-restricted CMV epitopes were used, and well-studied HLA-B-restricted CMV epitopes were used as well. Matching HLA type and CMV infection were both indicated by public TCR beta signatures.

This clonotype was counted ten times or more. Its antigen remains unidentified. One entry per CDR3 protein results from TCRdb running MiXCR on the reads. The profile covers approximately 910,000 distinct CDR3 sequences, with approximately 33% appearing a single time and 13% taken by the ten largest. Whole-study results and caveats: There were carriers of CMV plus the relevant HLA, and cumulative public TCR beta family frequency identified them. The study found HLA-C-restricted CMV-specific TCR beta clonotypes dominating the ex vivo response.

V gave up 3 bases and J gave up 3 bases; unmatched junction bases: 2. The CDR3 is 15 residues long. Germline V lookup: CDR1 MNHNS, CDR2 SASEGT. The chain is built from TRBV6-1 and TRBJ2-5, with TRBD2 identical over 12 bases. This sample comprised cultured CD8+ T cells from PBMCs, obtained from culture after CMV antigen stimulation. The clonotype originates from a human donor in good health (CMV status not recorded). Some clones in this sample may be carry-over from other donors' samples. For the CDR3, the DNA is TGTGCCAGCAGTGACTGGACTAGCGGGGAAGAGACCCAGTACTTC. Translating it yields CASSDWTSGEETQYF.